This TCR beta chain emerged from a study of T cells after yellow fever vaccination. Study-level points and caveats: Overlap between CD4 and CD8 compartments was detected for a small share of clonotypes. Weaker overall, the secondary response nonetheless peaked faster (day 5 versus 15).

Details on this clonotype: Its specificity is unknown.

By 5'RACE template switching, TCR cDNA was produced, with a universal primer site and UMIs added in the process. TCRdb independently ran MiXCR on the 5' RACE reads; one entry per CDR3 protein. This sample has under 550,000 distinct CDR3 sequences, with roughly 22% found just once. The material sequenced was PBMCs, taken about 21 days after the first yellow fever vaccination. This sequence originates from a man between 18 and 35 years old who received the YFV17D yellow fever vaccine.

In nucleotides, the CDR3 is TGTGCCAGCAGCTTGGACAGGGGGCAAACTGGGGCCAACGTCCTGACTTTC. As protein: CASSLDRGQTGANVLTF. The chain has TRBV7-2 and TRBJ2-6; 11 positions agree with TRBD1. Germline CDR1 reads SGHTA; CDR2 reads FQGNSA. Trimming at V came to 3 bases and at J to 2 bases, leaving 3 bases not matched to a gene. CDR3 length equals 17 residues.